These 3 T cell receptor beta chains share one sample of origin, sequenced in a study of blood T cells in healthy people across ages. The second PCR ran roughly 6 to 11 cycles with a sample-barcoded 5' primer and J-beta primers. TCRdb reanalysed the 5' RACE reads using MiXCR and keeps one entry per CDR3 protein. The sample consists of about 1,500,000 distinct CDR3 sequences, roughly 27% of them appearing once. Sequencing was done on a sample of blood. These receptors were obtained from a woman in her 30s in good health.

This chain links TRBV19 with TRBJ2-1; D possibly matches TRBD1 or TRBD2 (5 bases each). Germline assignment: CDR1 LNHDA and CDR2 SQIVND (reference sequence). The V gene lost 3 bases and the J gene lost 10 bases, with 16 bases spanning the gap. CDR3 length equals 14 residues. The CDR3 DNA sequence: TGTGCCAGTAGTATCCGTGGGGGTCCCTACGAGCAGTTCTTC. Amino acid sequence: CASSIRGGPYEQFF.

This clonotype was counted a few times. This chain joins TRBV5-5 and TRBJ2-3; 8 nucleotides line up with TRBD1. The CDR3 runs to 16 residues. Germline CDR1 reads SGHKS; CDR2 reads YYEKEE (reference sequence). Unmatched junction bases numbered 3, after V lost 0 bases and J lost 0 bases. CDR3 sequence: CASSLDGTGSTDTQYF. The CDR3, as DNA: TGTGCCAGCAGCTTGGACGGGACAGGTAGCACAGATACGCAGTATTTT.

The chain couples TRBV20-1 to TRBJ2-3; D assignment may be TRBD1 or TRBD2 (5 bases each). The length of the CDR3 is 16 residues. Germline values: CDR1 DFQATT, CDR2 SNEGSKA (reference sequence). V dropped 1 base and J dropped 4 bases, with 18 bases sitting between them. The DNA for the CDR3 is TGCAGTGCTAGAGTTCCCTCCGGGGCAGGCGCAGATACGCAGTATTTT. This sequence encodes CSARVPSGAGADTQYF.